Each of the 32 T cell receptor beta chains below was sequenced from the same sample in a study of T cell responses to AZD1222 COVID-19 vaccine. The data were produced by immunoSEQ multiplex PCR, yet TCRdb's version contains in-frame clones alone and is incomplete. The data contain nearly 80,000 clones, approximately 80% of them seen just once; the ten biggest clones take up roughly a fifth. This specimen was peripheral blood, taken on day 0 of AZD1222 vaccination. The receptors originated from an adult in good health.

The chain recombines TRBV10-3 with TRBJ2-1; 8 bases fit TRBD1. V lost 0 bases to trimming and J lost 9 bases; unmatched junction nucleotides: 10. This CDR3 is built from 16 residues. In germline, CDR1 is ENHRY, CDR2 SYGVKD. DNA of the CDR3: TGTGCCATCAGTGAGTCTCGGGGACAGGCCCCTGGTGAGCAGTTCTTC. This gives the protein CAISESRGQAPGEQFF.

This clone showed up just once. The genes are TRBV7-9 and TRBJ1-4; D is uncertain. Trimming shortened V by 5 bases and J by 7 bases, and 8 bases separated the two germline ends. The germline V gene encodes CDR1 SEHNR and CDR2 FQNEAQ (reference sequence). CDR3 length equals 12 residues. CDR3 nucleotides: TGTGCCAGCAGCCCCACCCTTGAAAAACTGTTTTTT. Amino acid sequence: CASSPTLEKLFF.

Only a few counts were recorded for this clone. The rearrangement links TRBV29-1 to TRBJ2-1; D is unresolved. Germline V lookup: CDR1 SQVTM, CDR2 ANQGSEA. The CDR3 is 13 amino acids. V was shortened by 4 bases and J by 8 bases, with 15 bases between the two germline ends. DNA of the CDR3: TGCAGCGTTGTCAGGATCGGGCGCGATGAGCAGTTCTTC. Its protein is CSVVRIGRDEQFF.

This rearrangement joins TRBV28 to TRBJ2-5; a weak D match, TRBD2 (6 bases). The V end lost 2 bases, the J end lost 4 bases, and 14 bases lay between the germline ends. The CDR3 consists of 15 residues. CDR1 and CDR2 (germline): MDHEN, SYDVKM. CDR3 region: CASSLVSAGPETQYF. The DNA for the CDR3 is TGTGCCAGCAGTTTAGTGTCCGCGGGGCCAGAGACCCAGTACTTC.

The chain links TRBV2 to TRBJ1-2; no reliable D call. V lost 4 bases, J lost 6 bases, and 12 bases lay in between. Germline lookup yields CDR1 SNHLY and CDR2 FYNNEI. CDR3 length: 13 residues. This CDR3 reads CASSVSGNHGYTF. For the CDR3, the DNA is TGTGCCAGCAGTGTATCGGGGAACCATGGCTACACCTTC.

This clone showed up just once. The chain couples TRBV4-1 to TRBJ2-7; TRBD2 aligns across 11 bases. V lost 5 bases, J lost 5 bases, and 8 bases stayed unmatched. The CDR3 has 15 amino acids. Germline V CDR1 and CDR2: MGHRA, YSYEKL. The CDR3 DNA reads as TGCGCCAGCAGCTACTATAGCGGGGGGGCCAACGAGCAGTACTTC. This codes for CASSYYSGGANEQYF.

This sequence joins TRBV6-5 and TRBJ1-1; D uncertain. The V and J ends lost 6 bases and 0 bases respectively, with 11 bases between them. This CDR3 contains 14 residues. Germline CDR1 and CDR2: MNHEY and SVGAGI. CDR3 bases: TGTGCCAGCAGACCGGTGGACCTGAACACTGAAGCTTTCTTT. Translating it yields CASRPVDLNTEAFF.

The gene calls are TRBV18 and TRBJ2-7, with 8 bases lining up with TRBD1. CDR1 is KGHSH and CDR2 is LQKENI in the germline V gene. V trimming: 6 bases; J trimming: 2 bases; junction bases outside the gene matches: 9. This CDR3 has 15 residues. The CDR3 DNA reads as TGTGCCAGCTCCCGGGCCGCAGGGGGCCCCTACGAGCAGTACTTC. Its translation: CASSRAAGGPYEQYF.

This chain uses TRBV6-1 with TRBJ2-3; D unresolved. CDR1 MNHNS and CDR2 SASEGT come from the germline V gene. The V gene lost 2 bases and the J gene lost 2 bases, with 2 bases spanning the gap. The CDR3 contains 12 residues. DNA of the CDR3: TGTGCCAGCAGTGAACTCACAGATACGCAGTATTTT. It specifies CASSELTDTQYF.

This chain joins TRBV10-1 and TRBJ2-1; the D is unclear. CDR1 and CDR2 (germline): WNHNN, SYGVQD (reference sequence). The V and J ends lost 2 bases and 8 bases respectively, with 16 bases between them. CDR3 size: 15 residues. CDR3 sequence: CASSEGRNPEDEQFF. CDR3 sequence (DNA): TGCGCCAGCAGTGAGGGACGGAATCCAGAGGATGAGCAGTTCTTC.

The rearrangement links TRBV6-5 to TRBJ1-4; D is uncertain. The V end was cut by 5 bases, the J end by 8 bases, with 9 bases between. CDR1 and CDR2 (germline): MNHEY, SVGAGI. This CDR3 is built from 12 residues. As DNA, the CDR3 is TGTGCCAGCAGTCGTGACGGCGAAAAACTGTTTTTT. Its translation: CASSRDGEKLFF.

A few counts support this clone. This chain links TRBV18 with TRBJ2-5, with TRBD2 as a possible D gene (6 bases). Trimming left V 1 base short and J 5 bases short, with 11 bases between. Germline assignment: CDR1 KGHSH and CDR2 LQKENI. The CDR3 has 14 amino acids. The CDR3 DNA follows: TGTGCCAGCTCACCACTAAGGGAGGTTGAGACCCAGTACTTC. It codes for CASSPLREVETQYF. The full variable domain, with the rest looked up from reference TRBV18 and TRBJ2-5, is NAGVMQNPRHLVRRRGQEARLRCSPMKGHSHVYWYRQLPEEGLKFMVYLQKENIIDESGMPKERFSAEFPKEGPSILRIQQVVRGDSAAYFCASSPLREVETQYFGPGTRLLVL.

This rearrangement joins TRBV6-4 to TRBJ2-3; TRBD2 agrees at 8 bases. CDR3 length equals 17 residues. Germline trimming cut 0 bases from V and 3 bases from J; bases unmatched to any gene: 8. The germline V gene has CDR1 MRHNA and CDR2 SNTAGT. Here the CDR3 DNA reads TGTGCCAGCAGTGACTCCTGGCCAGCGGGGGTAACAGATACGCAGTATTTT. This sequence encodes CASSDSWPAGVTDTQYF.

A single count supports this clone. The J gene is TRBJ1-6, the V gene TRBV11-2, with D possibly TRBD1 on 5 matching bases. This CDR3 spans 17 amino acids. The germline gives CDR1 SGHAT, CDR2 FQNNGV. V lost 1 base and J lost 8, with 18 bases in between. CDR3 nucleotide sequence: TGTGCCAGCAGCTTAGTTGTTTTCGGATCGGGGGATTCACCCCTCCACTTT. Translating it yields CASSLVVFGSGDSPLHF.

The chain employs TRBV19 and TRBJ2-1; 8 bases fit TRBD2. This CDR3 comprises 16 residues. V lost 3 bases and J lost 4; bases outside the gene matches: 8. The germline CDR1 and CDR2 sequences are LNHDA and SQIVND (reference sequence). CDR3 DNA sequence: TGTGCCAGTAGTATCGGTCGGGAGGGCTCTTACAATGAGCAGTTCTTC. This gives the protein CASSIGREGSYNEQFF.

This chain links TRBV7-9 with TRBJ1-6; perhaps TRBD1 as D (5 bases). The CDR3 has 16 residues. Germline V gene data show CDR1 as SEHNR and CDR2 as FQNEAQ (reference sequence). Trimming removed 3 bases from V and 5 bases from J, with 14 bases in between. The CDR3 sequence: CASSFTRVGDNSPLHF. Here the CDR3 DNA reads TGTGCCAGCAGCTTTACCAGGGTTGGGGATAATTCACCCCTCCACTTT.

CDR3 region: CASSEGLAGAVTMPYNEQFF. Written as DNA, the CDR3 is TGTGCCAGCAGCGAGGGACTAGCGGGAGCGGTTACAATGCCTTACAATGAGCAGTTCTTC. V gene TRBV7-6 combines with J gene TRBJ2-1, with TRBD2 matching over 14 bases. The CDR3 is made up of 20 amino acids. Germline CDR1 reads SGHVS; CDR2 reads FNYEAQ. Trimming at V came to 5 bases and at J to 4 bases, leaving 16 bases not matched to a gene. Combining the CDR3 with reference TRBV7-6 and TRBJ2-1 gives the whole variable domain GAGVSQSPRYKVTKRGQDVALRCDPISGHVSLYWYRQALGQGPEFLTYFNYEAQQDKSGLPNDRFSAERPEGSISTLTIQRTEQRDSAMYRCASSEGLAGAVTMPYNEQFFGPGTRLTVL.

This rearrangement joins TRBV5-4 to TRBJ1-2, with TRBD1 matching 7 bases. Trimming removed 3 bases from V and 4 bases from J; junction bases left unmatched: 9. The CDR3 is made up of 15 amino acids. The germline V gene has CDR1 SGHNT and CDR2 YYREEE (reference sequence). The CDR3 DNA sequence: TGTGCCAGCAGCTCCCGCTCGACAGGGACCTATGGCTACACCTTC. Translation: CASSSRSTGTYGYTF.

This chain joins TRBV5-1 and TRBJ2-7; D gene unclear. Trimming left V 0 bases short and J 3 bases short, with 13 bases between. In germline, CDR1 is SGHRS, CDR2 YFSETQ. This CDR3 contains 15 residues. The CDR3 is CASSLDSSSVYEQYF. The CDR3 region has the DNA TGCGCCAGCAGCTTGGACAGCAGCTCAGTCTACGAGCAGTACTTC.

The chain joins TRBV2 to TRBJ2-6; D is undetermined. The CDR3 has 13 amino acids. The ends were cut back, 7 bases at V and 1 base at J, with 5 bases in the middle. In germline, CDR1 is SNHLY, CDR2 FYNNEI. The CDR3 DNA reads TGTGCCAGCACTGGGTCTGGGGCCAACGTCCTGACTTTC. Its translation: CASTGSGANVLTF.

This clone was seen more than once but under ten times. The chain is built from TRBV19 and TRBJ2-6, with D possibly matching TRBD2 (5 bases). The V end lost 2 bases, the J end lost 2 bases, and 10 bases lay between the germline ends. The CDR3 sequence is 16 residues long. CDR1 is LNHDA and CDR2 is SQIVND in the germline V gene (reference sequence). The CDR3: CASSIPSPPGANVLTF. The CDR3 DNA reads as TGTGCCAGTAGTATACCTAGCCCACCTGGGGCCAACGTCCTGACTTTC.

Only one count was recorded for this clone. CDR3: CASRAAGANQPQHF. The CDR3 nucleotides are TGTGCCAGCAGAGCAGCGGGTGCCAATCAGCCCCAGCATTTT. V and J are TRBV28 and TRBJ1-5, with D unresolved. The V end lost 6 bases, the J end lost 3 bases, and 12 bases lay between the germline ends. Germline CDR1 and CDR2: MDHEN and SYDVKM. CDR3 length: 14 residues.

V gene TRBV7-9 combines with J gene TRBJ2-1, with D hard to call. V gave up 5 bases and J gave up 8 bases, with 19 bases separating them. The germline V gene encodes CDR1 SEHNR and CDR2 FQNEAQ (reference sequence). The CDR3 is made up of 15 amino acids. The DNA for the CDR3 is TGTGCCAGCAGCGTAGAACGAGGATCAACGGATGAGCAGTTCTTC. It translates to CASSVERGSTDEQFF.

The rearrangement joins TRBV27 to TRBJ1-2, with D unresolved. From germline, CDR1 is MNHEY and CDR2 SMNVEV (reference sequence). The CDR3 is 15 amino acids. Trimming shortened V by 1 base and J by 4 bases, and 13 bases separated the two germline ends. CDR3 DNA sequence: TGTGCCAGCAGTTTATTTTCGGCGGGAGGCTATGGCTACACCTTC. It is translated as CASSLFSAGGYGYTF.

The V gene is TRBV5-1, the J gene TRBJ2-7; possibly TRBD1 for D (6 bases). The CDR3 totals 15 residues. Germline V gene data show CDR1 as SGHRS and CDR2 as YFSETQ. V was clipped by 0 bases and J by 3 bases, with 13 bases between them. In nucleotides, the CDR3 is TGCGCCAGCAGCTTGGTAACAGGGACGGACTACGAGCAGTACTTC. This translates into CASSLVTGTDYEQYF.

The rearrangement uses TRBV6-5 and TRBJ2-3, with TRBD1 as a possible D gene (5 bases). The CDR3 length is 15 residues. With 6 bases removed from V and 4 bases from J, the gap between germline ends came to 17 bases. Per germline, CDR1 MNHEY and CDR2 SVGAGI. The CDR3 DNA reads TGTGCCAGCAGCAGGTCACGGACACCGGCAGATACGCAGTATTTT. Protein sequence: CASSRSRTPADTQYF.

The V and J genes are TRBV10-3 and TRBJ2-5; 8 bases are a match to TRBD1. This CDR3 has 14 residues. Germline trimming cut 6 bases from V and 4 bases from J; bases unmatched to any gene: 7. Germline loops: CDR1 ENHRY, CDR2 SYGVKD. This CDR3 is CAIRGDRNLETQYF. For the CDR3, the DNA is TGTGCCATCAGAGGGGACAGGAATCTAGAGACCCAGTACTTC.

The genes are TRBV5-5 and TRBJ1-2, with a possible D match to TRBD1 (5 bases). V was cut by 4 bases and J by 7 bases, with 14 bases left in between. The germline V gene has CDR1 SGHKS and CDR2 YYEKEE (reference sequence). The CDR3 extends over 13 amino acids. The CDR3 nucleotides are TGTGCCAGCAGCCCGGAAGGGGCGCCTGGCTACACCTTC. It yields the protein CASSPEGAPGYTF.

The table lists this clone with a few counts. The chain employs TRBV5-1 and TRBJ1-2; no clear D. CDR1 is SGHRS and CDR2 is YFSETQ in the germline V gene. The CDR3 runs 14 residues. V was trimmed by 0 bases and J by 6 bases, leaving 12 bases between them. The CDR3 reads CASSLDRSGDGYTF. The CDR3 region has the DNA TGCGCCAGCAGCTTGGACAGATCAGGCGATGGCTACACCTTC.

This chain joins TRBV6-1 and TRBJ2-1, with D possibly matching TRBD2 (6 bases). The CDR3 spans 11 residues. V shed 3 bases and J shed 12 bases, with 9 bases lying between them. Germline values: CDR1 MNHNS, CDR2 SASEGT. The CDR3 spells CASSEGRGQFF. CDR3 DNA sequence: TGTGCCAGCAGTGAGGGGCGGGGGCAGTTCTTC.

The rearrangement uses TRBV19 and TRBJ1-1; D is ambiguous. Germline CDR1 LNHDA, CDR2 SQIVND (reference sequence). The CDR3 covers 13 residues. V was shortened by 5 bases and J by 1 base, with 8 bases between the two germline ends. In nucleotides, the CDR3 is TGTGCCAGTAGTTCCGGCCGGAACACTGAAGCTTTCTTT. Its translation: CASSSGRNTEAFF.

The gene calls are TRBV5-1 and TRBJ1-4; 9 bases line up with TRBD1. Looked up from germline, CDR1 is SGHRS and CDR2 is YFSETQ. Germline trimming cut 5 bases from V and 6 bases from J; bases unmatched to any gene: 8. This CDR3 is built from 15 residues. The CDR3 region has the DNA TGCGCCAGCAGAGATCCGGGACAGGGAGATGAAAAACTGTTTTTT. Encoded protein: CASRDPGQGDEKLFF. The full variable domain, in which reference TRBV5-1 and TRBJ1-4 provide the parts outside the CDR3, is KAGVTQTPRYLIKTRGQQVTLSCSPISGHRSVSWYQQTPGQGLQFLFEYFSETQRNKGNFPGRFSGRQFSNSRSEMNVSTLELGDSALYLCASRDPGQGDEKLFFGSGTQLSVL.